This entry lists 7 T cell receptor beta chains sequenced from one sample in a study of T cell repertoires in cytomegalovirus infection (dated by TCRdb to the late 2010s). The sequencing machine was an Illumina HiSeq 1500. TCRdb ran its own pipeline on the public reads, namely fastp trimming at Q25 and MiXCR clone calling, and kept in-frame beta chains. When rows share a CDR3 protein, they turn into one entry using the most common DNA and genes. This sample is represented by about 460,000 distinct CDR3 sequences; 10% to 12% of them were singletons. The top ten constitute around 9.6% of the sample. The sequenced material came from PBMCs. These receptors were taken from a human donor in good health (CMV status not recorded). Some clones in this sample may be carry-over from other donors' samples.

The chain employs TRBV20-1 and TRBJ1-5; a possible D gene is TRBD1 (6 bases). Deletions cut 1 base from V and 6 bases from J, with 16 bases between. The germline gives CDR1 DFQATT, CDR2 SNEGSKA (reference sequence). This CDR3 comprises 15 residues. The CDR3 here is CSARGGGGNIQPQHF. DNA for the CDR3: TGCAGTGCTAGAGGAGGAGGGGGGAACATTCAGCCCCAGCATTTT.

This clonotype was seen at least ten times. This chain connects TRBV7-2 to TRBJ1-5; no clear D. Trimming took off 3 bases at V and 8 bases at J, with 17 bases between the two ends. CDR1 SGHTA and CDR2 FQGNSA come from the germline V gene. This CDR3 is built from 15 residues. The CDR3 sequence is CASSFAGSVDKPQHF. CDR3 coding DNA: TGTGCCAGCAGCTTCGCTGGGTCGGTCGACAAGCCCCAGCATTTT.

The table lists this clonotype with many counts. The rearrangement links TRBV20-1 to TRBJ2-2; 10 positions match TRBD2. Germline lookup yields CDR1 DFQATT and CDR2 SNEGSKA (reference sequence). CDR3 size: 16 residues. With 6 bases clipped from V and 0 bases from J, the junction kept 7 bases outside the gene matches. CDR3 DNA: TGCAGTGCAGGTCACCTAGCGGGGGCGAACACCGGGGAGCTGTTTTTT. It translates to CSAGHLAGANTGELFF.

This clonotype was observed a few times. This chain joins TRBV19 and TRBJ2-4; 7 bases map to TRBD1. CDR3 length: 15 amino acids. J lost 4 bases, V lost 4 bases, and 7 bases had no gene match. Germline V gives CDR1 LNHDA, CDR2 SQIVND (reference sequence). CDR3 protein: CASSTSPGQKNIQYF. DNA for the CDR3: TGTGCCAGTAGTACCTCACCGGGACAGAAAAACATTCAGTACTTC. The variable domain in full, with the rest retrieved from reference TRBV19 and TRBJ2-4, is DGGITQSPKYLFRKEGQNVTLSCEQNLNHDAMYWYRQDPGQGLRLIYYSQIVNDFQKGDIAEGYSVSREKKESFPLTVTSAQKNPTAFYLCASSTSPGQKNIQYFGAGTRLSVL.

The sample holds many counts of this clonotype. The V call is TRBV12-5, the J call TRBJ2-3; TRBD2 is a possible D gene (6 bases). With 3 bases removed from V and 6 bases from J, the gap between germline ends came to 7 bases. This CDR3 is 12 amino acids long. Germline V lookup: CDR1 LGHNT, CDR2 FRNRAP. The CDR3: CASGFGRDTQYF. For the CDR3, the DNA is TGTGCTAGTGGTTTTGGGAGGGATACGCAGTATTTT.

This clonotype has ten or more counts. The chain uses TRBV9 and TRBJ2-2; 8 nucleotides align to TRBD1. The V gene's germline CDR1 is SGDLS and CDR2 YYNGEE. The CDR3 has 15 residues. J was trimmed by 7 bases and V by 4 bases; bases with no gene match: 9. This CDR3 reads CASSITGGRGGELFF. CDR3 DNA sequence: TGTGCCAGCAGCATAACAGGGGGAAGGGGCGGGGAGCTGTTTTTT.

Only a few counts were recorded for this clonotype. V and J are TRBV29-1 and TRBJ2-1; 9 bases are shared with TRBD2. The V and J ends lost 6 bases and 2 bases, in that order; junction bases with no gene match: 5. The CDR3 covers 14 residues. CDR1 is SQVTM and CDR2 is ANQGSEA in the germline V gene. CDR3 DNA: TGCAGCGTGAGGGGGACTAGCACCTACAATGAGCAGTTCTTC. Encoded protein: CSVRGTSTYNEQFF.